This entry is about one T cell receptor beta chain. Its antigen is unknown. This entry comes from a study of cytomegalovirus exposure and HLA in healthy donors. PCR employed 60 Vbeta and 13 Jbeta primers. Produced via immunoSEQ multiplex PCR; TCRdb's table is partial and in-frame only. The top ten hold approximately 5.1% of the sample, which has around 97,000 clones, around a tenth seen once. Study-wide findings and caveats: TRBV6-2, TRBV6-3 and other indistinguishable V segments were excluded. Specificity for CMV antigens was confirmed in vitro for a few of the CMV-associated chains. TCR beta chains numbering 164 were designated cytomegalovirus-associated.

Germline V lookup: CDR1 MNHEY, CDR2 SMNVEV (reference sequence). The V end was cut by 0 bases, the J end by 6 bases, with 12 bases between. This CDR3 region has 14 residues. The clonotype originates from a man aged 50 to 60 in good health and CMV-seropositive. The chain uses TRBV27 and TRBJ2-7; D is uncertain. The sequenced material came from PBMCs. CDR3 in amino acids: CASSLSTNPGEQYF. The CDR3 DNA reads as TGTGCCAGCAGTTTATCCACGAACCCGGGCGAGCAGTACTTC.